One sample yielded the 8 T cell receptor beta chains listed below, sequenced in a study. TCRdb independently ran MiXCR on the RT-PCR reads; one entry per CDR3 protein. Of hundreds of thousands of distinct CDR3 sequences listed, 12% to 15% are singletons. Sequencing was carried out using memory CD4+ T cells from blood. These receptors originate from a female donor in good health, serving as a healthy control.

This clonotype was seen a handful of times. The rearrangement uses TRBV7-9 and TRBJ2-7; 10 bases fit TRBD1. The CDR3 has 16 residues. Germline assignment: CDR1 SEHNR and CDR2 FQNEAQ (reference sequence). After removal of 1 base from V and 1 base from J, the junction contained 4 bases not matched to a gene. CDR3 amino acids: CASSLVWDRGSYEQYF. CDR3 DNA sequence: TGTGCCAGCAGCTTAGTTTGGGACAGGGGTTCCTACGAGCAGTACTTC. The entire variable domain, with the rest obtained from reference TRBV7-9 and TRBJ2-7, is as follows: DTGVSQNPRHKITKRGQNVTFRCDPISEHNRLYWYRQTLGQGPEFLTYFQNEAQLEKSRLLSDRFSAERPKGSFSTLEIQRTEQGDSAMYLCASSLVWDRGSYEQYFGPGTRLTVT.

The sample holds a few counts of this clonotype. The chain carries TRBV5-1 and TRBJ2-2; no reliable D call. Germline-derived CDR1 and CDR2 are SGHRS and YFSETQ. This CDR3 spans 12 amino acids. Trimming stripped 4 bases from V and 8 bases from J, with 9 bases between. CDR3 amino acids: CASSPNLGELFF. The CDR3 DNA reads as TGCGCCAGCAGCCCCAATTTGGGGGAGCTGTTTTTT. Drawing the rest from reference TRBV5-1 and TRBJ2-2, the complete variable domain is KAGVTQTPRYLIKTRGQQVTLSCSPISGHRSVSWYQQTPGQGLQFLFEYFSETQRNKGNFPGRFSGRQFSNSRSEMNVSTLELGDSALYLCASSPNLGELFFGEGSRLTVL.

V gene TRBV7-9 combines with J gene TRBJ2-1; TRBD2 matches 16 bases. V lost 5 bases to trimming and J lost 7 bases; unmatched junction nucleotides: 5. The CDR3 sequence is 16 residues long. Per the germline V gene, CDR1 is SEHNR and CDR2 is FQNEAQ (reference sequence). The CDR3 is CASSPGTSGRANEQFF. The CDR3 DNA reads as TGTGCCAGCAGCCCAGGGACTAGCGGGAGGGCAAATGAGCAGTTCTTC.

This clonotype was counted a few times. The rearrangement uses TRBV28 and TRBJ2-2, with TRBD1 as a possible D gene (6 bases). Germline V gives CDR1 MDHEN, CDR2 SYDVKM. V lost 7 bases, J lost 5 bases, and 14 bases lay in between. This CDR3 contains 14 residues. CDR3 residues: CASISDRVTGELFF. CDR3 DNA: TGTGCCAGCATCTCGGACAGAGTTACCGGGGAGCTGTTTTTT.

This sequence joins TRBV7-2 and TRBJ2-5, with 9 bases matching TRBD2. V was pared by 2 bases and J by 7 bases, with 14 bases of the junction left unmatched. The CDR3 extends over 17 amino acids. Germline V CDR1 and CDR2: SGHTA, FQGNSA. CDR3 loop: CASSLWPSGELSGTQYF. As DNA, the CDR3 is TGTGCCAGCAGCTTATGGCCTAGCGGGGAACTCTCGGGGACCCAGTACTTC.

This clonotype was counted at least ten times. This chain uses TRBV6-6 with TRBJ2-7; TRBD1 matches 7 bases. Trimming took 5 bases from V and 5 from J; bases not matched to a gene: 6. The CDR3 runs to 13 residues. The germline V gene encodes CDR1 MNHNY and CDR2 SVGAGI (reference sequence). CDR3 DNA: TGTGCCAGCAGTCCACAGGGGATACACGAGCAGTACTTC. Translation gives CASSPQGIHEQYF.

There are a few counts of this clonotype. This chain connects TRBV4-3 to TRBJ2-1, with 14 bases that match TRBD2. V lost 6 bases and J lost 6; bases outside the gene matches: 10. Germline CDR1 and CDR2: LGHNA and YSLEER. This CDR3 contains 17 residues. DNA for the CDR3: TGCGCCAGCAGGGCAAGGGGACTAGCGGGAGAAGGCAATGAGCAGTTCTTC. Its translation is CASRARGLAGEGNEQFF.

There are a few counts of this clonotype. This chain uses TRBV7-2 with TRBJ2-5, with D hard to call. V was trimmed by 0 bases and J by 5 bases, leaving 10 bases between them. The CDR3 sequence is 14 residues long. CDR1 SGHTA and CDR2 FQGNSA come from the germline V gene. The CDR3 nucleotides read TGTGCCAGCAGCTTAGCCGGGTTAGTGGAGACCCAGTACTTC. Translated: CASSLAGLVETQYF.